Following are 12 T cell receptor beta chains from one sample sequenced in a study of beta chain features in type 1 diabetes. The investigators reverse transcribed all of the isolated RNA, so they sequenced expressed TCRB transcripts. Measured with immunoSEQ multiplex PCR; TCRdb has only the in-frame clones, and not every one. The sample holds some 200,000 clones, 11% seen once. Input material: central memory CD4+ T cells from blood. Every receptor here comes from a man in his late teens or twenties in good health.

The genes are TRBV5-1 and TRBJ2-1; perhaps D is TRBD1 or TRBD2 (5 bases each). The CDR3 extends over 12 amino acids. The V end lost 5 bases, the J end lost 10 bases, and 13 bases lay between the germline ends. Looked up from germline, CDR1 is SGHRS and CDR2 is YFSETQ. This CDR3 reads CASSMIGTEQFF. In nucleotides, the CDR3 is TGCGCCAGCAGTATGATCGGGACGGAGCAGTTCTTC. The whole variable domain, filled in from reference TRBV5-1 and TRBJ2-1, reads KAGVTQTPRYLIKTRGQQVTLSCSPISGHRSVSWYQQTPGQGLQFLFEYFSETQRNKGNFPGRFSGRQFSNSRSEMNVSTLELGDSALYLCASSMIGTEQFFGPGTRLTVL.

V gene TRBV9 combines with J gene TRBJ1-2; tentatively, D is TRBD1 (5 bases). CDR1 is SGDLS and CDR2 is YYNGEE in the germline V gene. The CDR3 sequence is 14 residues long. Trimming stripped 4 bases from V and 1 base from J, with 11 bases between. The CDR3 region is CASSPRTINYGYTF. The CDR3 coding sequence is TGTGCCAGCAGCCCGCGGACAATTAACTATGGCTACACCTTC.

There are a few counts of this clone. V is TRBV25-1 and J is TRBJ1-2; 7 positions match TRBD1. Germline CDR1 and CDR2: MGHDK and SYGVNS. After removal of 5 bases from V and 3 bases from J, the junction contained 3 bases not matched to a gene. The length of the CDR3 is 13 residues. The CDR3 DNA reads as TGTGCCAGCAGTCCTGACAGGGACTATGGCTACACCTTC. It is translated as CASSPDRDYGYTF.

Points on this clone: One junction end disagrees with the germline gene, perhaps due to a read error. V is TRBV4-1 and J is TRBJ2-7; 10 positions agree with TRBD2. This CDR3 has 15 amino acids. Germline V gene lookup returns CDR1 MGHRA and CDR2 YSYEKL. CDR3 sequence reads: CASSLGTSDSYEQYF. For the CDR3, the DNA is TGTGCCAGCAGCCTCGGGACTAGCGATTCCTACGAGCAGTACTTC.

J is TRBJ2-1 and V is TRBV14, with TRBD1 matching over 8 bases. Germline loops: CDR1 SGHDN, CDR2 FVKESK. The CDR3 is made up of 15 amino acids. Trimming cost V 3 bases and J 2 bases; bases outside gene matches: 3. In nucleotides, the CDR3 is TGTGCCAGCAGCCAGAGACAGGGGACCTACAATGAGCAGTTCTTC. Amino acid sequence: CASSQRQGTYNEQFF.

In this sample, this clone turned up many times. The chain uses TRBV6-5 and TRBJ2-2; D is ambiguous. The CDR3 is 14 amino acids. The V end lost 6 bases, the J end lost 2 bases, and 10 bases lay between the germline ends. CDR1 and CDR2 from the germline V gene are MNHEY and SVGAGI. The CDR3 loop is CASRRLINTGELFF. In DNA form, the CDR3 reads TGTGCCAGCAGGAGGCTGATAAACACCGGGGAGCTGTTTTTT.

The chain joins TRBV9 to TRBJ2-5; 13 nucleotides line up with TRBD2. This CDR3 has 19 amino acids. Germline CDR1 and CDR2: SGDLS and YYNGEE. Losses at the gene ends were 4 bases for V and 0 bases for J; bases not matched to a gene: 12. The CDR3 loop is CASSSSPGGTSGDQETQYF. The CDR3 bases are TGTGCCAGCAGCTCATCCCCCGGGGGGACTAGCGGGGACCAAGAGACCCAGTACTTC. The entire variable domain, with the rest obtained from reference TRBV9 and TRBJ2-5, is as follows: DSGVTQTPKHLITATGQRVTLRCSPRSGDLSVYWYQQSLDQGLQFLIQYYNGEERAKGNILERFSAQQFPDLHSELNLSSLELGDSALYFCASSSSPGGTSGDQETQYFGPGTRLLVL.

The sample holds a few counts of this clone. The rearrangement links TRBV5-4 to TRBJ2-5; D is uncertain. From germline, CDR1 is SGHNT and CDR2 YYREEE (reference sequence). The V and J ends lost 0 bases and 7 bases respectively, with 7 bases between them. This CDR3 spans 12 amino acids. CDR3 in amino acids: CASSLARRTQYF. In nucleotides, the CDR3 is TGTGCCAGCAGCTTGGCCCGACGGACCCAGTACTTC.

The V gene is TRBV10-3, the J gene TRBJ1-2, with D unresolved. The V gene lost 11 bases and the J gene lost 1 base, with 14 bases spanning the gap. Germline-derived CDR1 and CDR2 are ENHRY and SYGVKD. The CDR3 loop spans 13 amino acids. Here the CDR3 reads CAFATSINYGYTF. In nucleotides, the CDR3 is TGTGCCTTTGCGACTTCAATTAACTATGGCTACACCTTC.

The genes are TRBV5-1 and TRBJ2-2; the match to TRBD2 covers 10 bases. The junction had 6 bases not matched to a gene; V was cut back by 4 bases and J by 6 bases. Germline V gene sequence: CDR1 SGHRS, CDR2 YFSETQ. The CDR3 covers 15 residues. CDR3: CASSPGLAAAGELFF. CDR3 in DNA: TGCGCCAGCAGCCCCGGACTAGCGGCAGCCGGGGAGCTGTTTTTT.

The CDR3 is CASSALSSGNTIYF. The DNA for the CDR3 is TGTGCCAGCAGCGCCCTGAGCTCTGGAAACACCATATATTTT. The chain employs TRBV9 and TRBJ1-3, with unresolved D. CDR1 is SGDLS and CDR2 is YYNGEE in the germline V gene. Between the trimmed V and J ends, which lost 3 bases and 0 bases, there was a span of 7 bases. CDR3 length equals 14 residues.

The V gene is TRBV12-5, the J gene TRBJ2-1, with 13 positions matching TRBD2. The CDR3 length is 17 residues. Per germline, CDR1 LGHNT and CDR2 FRNRAP. Germline trimming cut 1 base from V and 0 bases from J; bases unmatched to any gene: 0. The CDR3 loop reads CASGLGTSGSSYNEQFF. CDR3 in DNA: TGTGCTAGTGGTTTGGGGACTAGCGGGAGCTCCTACAATGAGCAGTTCTTC. The entire variable domain, with the rest obtained from reference TRBV12-5 and TRBJ2-1, is as follows: DARVTQTPRHKVTEMGQEVTMRCQPILGHNTVFWYRQTMMQGLELLAYFRNRAPLDDSGMPKDRFSAEMPDATLATLKIQPSEPRDSAVYFCASGLGTSGSSYNEQFFGPGTRLTVL.